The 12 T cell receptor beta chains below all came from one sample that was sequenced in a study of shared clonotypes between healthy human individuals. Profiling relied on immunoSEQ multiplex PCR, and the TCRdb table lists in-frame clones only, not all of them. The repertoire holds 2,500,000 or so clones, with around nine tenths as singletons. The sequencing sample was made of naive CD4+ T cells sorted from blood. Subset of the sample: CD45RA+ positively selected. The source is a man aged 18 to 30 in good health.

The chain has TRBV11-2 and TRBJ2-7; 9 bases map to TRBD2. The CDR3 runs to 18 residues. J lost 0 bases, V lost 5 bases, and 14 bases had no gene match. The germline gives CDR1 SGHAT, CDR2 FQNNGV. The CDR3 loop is CASSLALGSSGGSYEQYF. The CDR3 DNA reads TGTGCCAGCAGCCTAGCGTTGGGGAGTAGCGGGGGCTCCTACGAGCAGTACTTC.

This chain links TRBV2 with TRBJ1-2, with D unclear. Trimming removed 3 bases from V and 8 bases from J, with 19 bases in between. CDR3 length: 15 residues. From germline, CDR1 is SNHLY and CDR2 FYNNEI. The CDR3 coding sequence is TGTGCCAGCAGTGAGCAGCTCTCCTTGGGAGGCGGCTACACCTTC. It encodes CASSEQLSLGGGYTF.

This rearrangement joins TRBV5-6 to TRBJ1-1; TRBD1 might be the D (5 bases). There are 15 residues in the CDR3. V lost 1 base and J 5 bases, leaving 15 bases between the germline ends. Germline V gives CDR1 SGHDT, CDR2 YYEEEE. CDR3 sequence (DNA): TGTGCCAGCAGCTTGTACGACAGAAGTATAACTGAAGCTTTCTTT. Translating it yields CASSLYDRSITEAFF.

The chain's CDR3 is CASSATTGLLYQPQHF. Here the CDR3 DNA reads TGTGCCAGCAGTGCCACGACAGGGTTACTCTATCAGCCCCAGCATTTT. This rearrangement joins TRBV28 to TRBJ1-5, with 7 bases identical to TRBD1. In germline, CDR1 is MDHEN, CDR2 SYDVKM. V shed 5 bases, J shed 5 bases, and the junction held 12 bases outside the gene matches. This CDR3 is 16 amino acids long.

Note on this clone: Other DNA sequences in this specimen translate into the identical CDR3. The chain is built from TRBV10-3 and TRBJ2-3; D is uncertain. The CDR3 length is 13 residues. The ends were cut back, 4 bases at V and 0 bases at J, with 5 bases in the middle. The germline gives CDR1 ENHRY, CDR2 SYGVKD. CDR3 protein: CAISGGSTDTQYF. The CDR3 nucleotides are TGTGCCATCAGTGGTGGGAGCACAGATACGCAGTATTTT.

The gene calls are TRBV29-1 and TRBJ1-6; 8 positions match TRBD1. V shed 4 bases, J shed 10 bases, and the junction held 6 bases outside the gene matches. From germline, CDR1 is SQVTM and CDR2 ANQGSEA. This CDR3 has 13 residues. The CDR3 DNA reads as TGCAGCGTTGTGGGACAGGTTGGGTCACCCCTCCACTTT. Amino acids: CSVVGQVGSPLHF.

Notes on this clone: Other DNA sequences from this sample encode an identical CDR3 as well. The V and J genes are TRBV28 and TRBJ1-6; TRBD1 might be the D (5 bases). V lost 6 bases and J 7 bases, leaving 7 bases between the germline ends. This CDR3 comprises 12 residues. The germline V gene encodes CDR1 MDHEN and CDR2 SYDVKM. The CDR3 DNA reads TGTGCCAGCAGGCGACAGAATTCACCCCTCCACTTT. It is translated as CASRRQNSPLHF.

CDR3 in DNA: TGTGCCAGTAGTATCAGGGGACTCCAGGATCAGCCCCAGCATTTT. Protein product: CASSIRGLQDQPQHF. The chain has TRBV19 and TRBJ1-5, with a possible D match to TRBD1 (6 bases). The CDR3 length is 15 residues. V was pared by 3 bases and J by 5 bases, with 14 bases between. Germline V gene sequence: CDR1 LNHDA, CDR2 SQIVND (reference sequence).

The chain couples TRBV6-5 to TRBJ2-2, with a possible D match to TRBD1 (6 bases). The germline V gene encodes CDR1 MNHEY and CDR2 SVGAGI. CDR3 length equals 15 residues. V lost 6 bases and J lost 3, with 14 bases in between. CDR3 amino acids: CASRSSGAYTGELFF. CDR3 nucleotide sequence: TGTGCCAGCAGGTCCTCAGGGGCGTACACCGGGGAGCTGTTTTTT.

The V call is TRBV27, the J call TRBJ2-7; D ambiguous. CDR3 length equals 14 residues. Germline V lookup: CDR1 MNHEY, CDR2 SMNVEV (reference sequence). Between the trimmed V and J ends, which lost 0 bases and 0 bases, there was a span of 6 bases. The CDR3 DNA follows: TGTGCCAGCAGTTTATCCCTGAGCTCCTACGAGCAGTACTTC. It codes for CASSLSLSSYEQYF.

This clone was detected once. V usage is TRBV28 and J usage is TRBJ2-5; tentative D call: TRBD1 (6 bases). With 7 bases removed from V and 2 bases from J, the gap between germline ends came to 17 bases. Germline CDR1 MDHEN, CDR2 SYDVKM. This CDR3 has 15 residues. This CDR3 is CASTAAGTHQETQYF. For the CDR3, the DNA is TGTGCCAGCACCGCAGCAGGGACACATCAAGAGACCCAGTACTTC. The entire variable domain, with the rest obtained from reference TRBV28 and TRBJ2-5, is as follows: DVKVTQSSRYLVKRTGEKVFLECVQDMDHENMFWYRQDPGLGLRLIYFSYDVKMKEKGDIPEGYSVSREKKERFSLILESASTNQTSMYLCASTAAGTHQETQYFGPGTRLLVL.

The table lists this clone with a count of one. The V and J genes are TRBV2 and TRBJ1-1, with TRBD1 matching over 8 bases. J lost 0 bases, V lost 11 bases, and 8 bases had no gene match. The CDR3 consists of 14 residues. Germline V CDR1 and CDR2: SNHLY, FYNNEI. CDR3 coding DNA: TGTGCCTCGGACAGGGAGAGGATGAACACTGAAGCTTTCTTT. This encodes CASDRERMNTEAFF.